The rows below give T cell receptor beta chains drawn from one sample of a study of shared clonotypes between healthy human individuals. Libraries were prepared by immunoSEQ multiplex PCR; TCRdb keeps only in-frame clonotypes and omits some of them. The sample records about 1.5 million clones, roughly 96% being singletons. Source material: naive CD4+ T cells sorted from blood. The receptors were sampled from a man aged 25 to 45 in good health. The CDR3 runs from the conserved cysteine through the conserved F or W. The order of the fields is J gene, clone size, V gene, D gene, CDR3 protein, CDR3 DNA. The D gene is left open where the match is weak. Clone size is given for some rows only: seen once, a few or many times, or a class if the clone is expanded.

TRBJ2-5 | - | TRBV2 | TRBD2 | CASSGGTSAETQYF | TGTGCCAGCAGTGGGGGGACTAGCGCAGAGACCCAGTACTTC
TRBJ2-3 | - | TRBV11-3 | - | CASSQSSTVGTDTQYF | TGTGCCAGCAGCCAATCTTCGACGGTGGGGACAGATACGCAGTATTTT
TRBJ2-1 | - | TRBV7-2 | - | CASSLVDGRSYNEQFF | TGTGCCAGCAGCTTAGTTGACGGGAGATCCTACAATGAGCAGTTCTTC
TRBJ2-3 | - | TRBV5-1 | - | CASSLATKRVYTDTQYF | TGCGCCAGCAGCTTGGCCACTAAGCGGGTCTACACAGATACGCAGTATTTT
TRBJ2-3 | once | TRBV28 | TRBD2 | CASTFSGGYTDTQYF | TGTGCCAGCACCTTTAGCGGGGGTTACACAGATACGCAGTATTTT
TRBJ2-2 | - | TRBV7-3 | - | CASSFHGGYTGELFF | TGTGCCAGCAGCTTTCATGGGGGATACACCGGGGAGCTGTTTTTT
TRBJ1-3 | - | TRBV6-4 | - | CASSERSGATIYF | TGTGCCAGCAGTGAGCGGTCGGGGGCAACCATATATTTT
TRBJ2-1 | - | TRBV6-5 | TRBD2 | CASSYGLGGPNEQFF | TGTGCCAGCAGTTATGGTCTGGGAGGGCCAAATGAGCAGTTCTTC
TRBJ2-7 | - | TRBV18 | - | CASSPISAGTYEQYF | TGTGCCAGCTCACCAATATCTGCAGGAACCTACGAGCAGTACTTC
TRBJ1-4 | - | TRBV5-1 | - | CASSLGQGEKLFF | TGCGCCAGCAGCTTGGGGCAGGGTGAAAAACTGTTTTTT
TRBJ2-7 | once | TRBV15 | TRBD2 | CATSREGLAGAVRLYF | TGTGCCACCAGCCGCGAGGGACTAGCGGGAGCCGTCCGTCTCTACTTC
TRBJ2-3 | - | TRBV7-6 | - | CASSLGVSGGTDTQYF | TGTGCCAGCAGCTTAGGCGTTAGCGGCGGCACAGATACGCAGTATTTT
TRBJ2-1 | - | TRBV5-1 | - | CASSLSMTRDEQFF | TGCGCCAGCAGCTTAAGTATGACGCGAGATGAGCAGTTCTTC
TRBJ1-2 | - | TRBV28 | - | CASSLATQRGFGYTF | TGTGCCAGCAGTTTAGCTACCCAACGCGGGTTTGGCTACACCTTC
TRBJ1-1 | once | TRBV18 | - | CASSQVGTEAFF | TGTGCCAGCTCCCAAGTCGGCACTGAAGCTTTCTTT
TRBJ2-3 | - | TRBV19 | TRBD2 | CASSIGSGRTDTQYF | TGTGCCAGTAGTATTGGTAGCGGGAGGACAGATACGCAGTATTTT
TRBJ1-1 | - | TRBV6-6 | TRBD1 | CASSRTGTGNTEAFF | TGTGCCAGCAGTCGCACCGGGACAGGCAACACTGAAGCTTTCTTT
TRBJ2-7 | once | TRBV5-1 | TRBD1 | CASSRTGPTYEQYF | TGCGCCAGCAGCCGGACAGGGCCCACCTACGAGCAGTACTTC
TRBJ2-7 | once | TRBV27 | TRBD1 | CASWDRDYEQYF | TGTGCCAGCTGGGACAGGGACTACGAGCAGTACTTC
TRBJ2-2 | - | TRBV9 | - | CASSVVGQTNTGELFF | TGTGCCAGCAGCGTAGTGGGACAAACAAACACCGGGGAGCTGTTTTTT
TRBJ2-1 | - | TRBV10-3 | TRBD2 | CASRTSGSFSYNEQFF | TGTGCCAGTAGGACTAGCGGGAGTTTCTCCTACAATGAGCAGTTCTTC
TRBJ1-3 | - | TRBV7-6 | - | CASSLGVFSGNTIYF | TGTGCCAGCAGCTTAGGTGTGTTCTCTGGAAACACCATATATTTT
TRBJ2-7 | - | TRBV7-6 | - | CASSLGTPTYEQYF | TGTGCCAGCAGCTTAGGGACTCCGACCTACGAGCAGTACTTC
TRBJ2-5 | - | TRBV7-9 | - | CASSLGQDLDQETQYF | TGTGCCAGCAGCTTAGGACAGGACCTCGACCAAGAGACCCAGTACTTC
TRBJ2-7 | - | TRBV10-2 | - | CASSAPTYEQYF | TGCGCCAGCAGTGCCCCTACCTACGAGCAGTACTTC
TRBJ2-3 | - | TRBV7-8 | - | CASNIFSPGGLTDTQYF | TGTGCCAGCAACATTTTTTCCCCCGGGGGGCTCACAGATACGCAGTATTTT
TRBJ2-7 | - | TRBV27 | - | CASSFRGGEQYF | TGTGCCAGCAGTTTCAGGGGGGGGGAGCAGTACTTC
TRBJ2-3 | - | TRBV30 | - | CAWSEHRVSTDTQYF | TGTGCCTGGAGTGAACACAGGGTGAGCACAGATACGCAGTATTTT
TRBJ1-2 | once | TRBV18 | - | CASSPESHDGYTF | TGTGCCAGCTCACCGGAATCCCATGATGGCTACACCTTC
TRBJ2-3 | - | TRBV5-5 | - | CASSREATDTQYF | TGTGCCAGCAGCCGTGAGGCTACAGATACGCAGTATTTT
TRBJ2-1 | - | TRBV28 | - | CASSPNGEQFF | TGTGCCAGCAGTCCCAACGGCGAGCAGTTCTTC
TRBJ2-7 | - | TRBV29-1 | - | CSVGLGGSYEQYF | TGCAGCGTTGGTTTGGGCGGATCCTACGAGCAGTACTTC
TRBJ2-3 | - | TRBV29-1 | - | CSVAVGARADTQYF | TGCAGCGTGGCTGTGGGTGCTCGGGCAGATACGCAGTATTTT
TRBJ1-1 | - | TRBV7-9 | TRBD1 | CASSLSGGQGASEAFF | TGTGCCAGCAGCTTATCGGGAGGGCAGGGGGCGTCGGAAGCTTTCTTT
TRBJ1-2 | few | TRBV25-1 | - | CASSEYGTGGYGYTF | TGTGCCAGCAGTGAATATGGGACCGGCGGCTATGGCTACACCTTC
TRBJ2-7 | - | TRBV11-3 | TRBD2 | CASSLDPKTSGRYEQYF | TGTGCCAGCAGCTTAGATCCGAAGACTAGCGGGAGGTACGAGCAGTACTTC
TRBJ2-7 | - | TRBV5-1 | TRBD1 | CASSLTGKGHYEQYF | TGCGCCAGCAGCCTGACAGGGAAGGGGCACTACGAGCAGTACTTC
TRBJ2-2 | - | TRBV7-2 | TRBD1 | CASSLNRGALSGELFF | TGTGCCAGCAGCTTAAACAGGGGCGCTCTAAGTGGGGAGCTGTTTTTT
TRBJ2-7 | - | TRBV11-2 | - | CASSPTTMTYEQYF | TGTGCCAGCAGCCCTACTACCATGACCTACGAGCAGTACTTC
TRBJ1-5 | - | TRBV28 | TRBD1 | CASSFSGQGDNQPQHF | TGTGCCAGCAGTTTCTCGGGACAGGGGGACAATCAGCCCCAGCATTTT
TRBJ2-5 | - | TRBV28 | - | CATGTSFPETQYF | TGTGCCACAGGGACCTCATTCCCAGAGACCCAGTACTTC
TRBJ1-2 | - | TRBV5-8 | TRBD1 | CASSLGQGIYGYTF | TGTGCCAGCAGCTTGGGACAGGGGATTTATGGCTACACCTTC
TRBJ1-2 | - | TRBV6-1 | - | CASSAGDPATYGYTF | TGTGCCAGCAGTGCAGGGGACCCTGCGACATATGGCTACACCTTC
TRBJ1-1 | - | TRBV5-1 | TRBD1 | CASSLWDETGENTEAFF | TGCGCCAGCAGCTTGTGGGATGAGACAGGGGAGAACACTGAAGCTTTCTTT
TRBJ2-3 | - | TRBV30 | - | CAWSVSTDTQYF | TGTGCCTGGAGTGTAAGCACAGATACGCAGTATTTT
TRBJ2-3 | - | TRBV10-2 | - | CASSDWPRPTDTQYF | TGCGCCAGCAGTGATTGGCCCCGGCCCACAGATACGCAGTATTTT
TRBJ1-3 | - | TRBV28 | - | CASSLIPGAYGNTIYF | TGTGCCAGCAGTTTAATTCCGGGGGCATATGGAAACACCATATATTTT
TRBJ2-7 | - | TRBV6-1 | TRBD1 | CASSEYGTGSYEQYF | TGTGCCAGCAGTGAATACGGGACAGGATCCTACGAGCAGTACTTC
TRBJ2-1 | - | TRBV6-5 | - | CASRASDFYNEQFF | TGTGCCAGCAGAGCGTCGGACTTCTACAATGAGCAGTTCTTC
TRBJ2-3 | - | TRBV7-6 | TRBD2 | CASSLATSGGTDTQYF | TGTGCCAGCAGCTTAGCAACTAGCGGGGGCACAGATACGCAGTATTTT
TRBJ2-3 | - | TRBV15 | - | CATSRDKAHTQYF | TGTGCCACCAGCAGAGATAAGGCCCATACGCAGTATTTT
TRBJ1-4 | - | TRBV18 | - | CASSPPEGWEKLFF | TGTGCCAGCTCACCACCAGAGGGATGGGAAAAACTGTTTTTT
TRBJ1-4 | - | TRBV30 | - | CAWSVRATNEKLFF | TGTGCCTGGAGTGTAAGGGCGACTAATGAAAAACTGTTTTTT
TRBJ1-1 | - | TRBV5-4 | - | CASSLEGLMNTEALF | TGTGCCAGCAGCCTGGAAGGACTTATGAACACTGAAGCTCTCTTT
TRBJ1-2 | - | TRBV19 | - | CASSIGTTNYGYTF | TGTGCCAGTAGTATTGGGACAACTAACTATGGCTACACCTTC
TRBJ2-3 | - | TRBV5-1 | - | CASRRGVAASTDTQYF | TGCGCCAGCAGGCGCGGGGTAGCGGCTAGCACAGATACGCAGTATTTT
TRBJ2-3 | - | TRBV7-2 | TRBD2 | CASSQRLAGRGTDTQYF | TGTGCCAGCAGCCAACGACTAGCGGGGAGAGGGACAGATACGCAGTATTTT